These 14 T cell receptor beta chains originate from one sample sequenced in a study of tumor-infiltrating lymphocytes in primary liver carcinoma. The study extracted blood RNA from unsorted whole blood and also extracted germline DNA. From around 520 ng of total RNA, TCR beta-specific cDNA was reverse-transcribed using a constant-region primer. Slightly modified ARM-PCR, run as three nested multiplex PCR rounds, produced the TCR beta libraries. Both of the initial two PCR rounds ran for nine to eleven cycles and employed TRBV1-TRBV30 forward primers alongside a C-beta reverse primer. TCRdb fed the multiplex PCR reads into MiXCR, producing one record per CDR3 protein. The sample yields about 310,000 distinct CDR3 sequences, 65% seen once. What was sequenced was peripheral blood. These receptors came from a man aged 40-55 years with primary liver carcinoma and hepatitis B virus infection.

As regards this clonotype: With a much larger clone just one base away, this may be a read error. The chain has TRBV6-5 and TRBJ2-1, with D hard to call. Between the trimmed V and J ends, which lost 6 bases and 0 bases, there was a span of 12 bases. CDR1 and CDR2 from the germline V gene are MNHEY and SVGAGI. The CDR3 is 15 residues long. For the CDR3, the DNA is TGTGCCAGCAGGCCGGGCCCCGGCTCCTACAATGAGCAGTTCTTC. The encoded protein is CASRPGPGSYNEQFF.

Concerning this clonotype itself: At one boundary the junction diverges from the germline segment, which might be a read error. The V and J genes are TRBV12-3 or TRBV12-4 and TRBJ2-6; TRBD2 is a possible D gene (6 bases). The CDR3 extends over 16 amino acids. The CDR3, as DNA: TGTGCCAGGAGTTGGGGGGTGAGCTCTGGGGCCAACGTCCTGACTTTC. This encodes CARSWGVSSGANVLTF.

Comments on this clonotype: An end of the junction does not agree with germline; a read error may underlie this. The chain is built from TRBV5-6 and TRBJ2-7, with D possibly called TRBD1 or TRBD2 (5 bases each). The length of the CDR3 is 19 residues. Looked up from germline, CDR1 is SGHDT and CDR2 is YYEEEE. The CDR3, as DNA: TGTGCCAGTAGCGCCACAAGGGCCCGCAAGGGGCAGAACTCCTATGAGCAGTACTTC. Its protein product is CASSATRARKGQNSYEQYF.

Comment on this clonotype: Since a much larger clone is just one base distant, this may be a read error. The V call is TRBV6-2 or TRBV6-3, the J call TRBJ2-5, with 7 bases matching TRBD2. The CDR3 extends over 16 amino acids. Germline trimming cut 4 bases from V and 4 bases from J; bases unmatched to any gene: 12. Germline CDR1 MNHEY, CDR2 SVGEGT. CDR3 nucleotides: TGTGCCAGCAGTTCCGGGACTGGCGGGAGTCGAGAGACCCAGTACTTC. Its translation is CASSSGTGGSRETQYF.

The chain uses TRBV19 and TRBJ2-5, with D possibly TRBD2 on 5 matching bases. The CDR3 has 13 amino acids. V was pared by 3 bases and J by 5 bases, with 10 bases between. Germline CDR1 is LNHDA and CDR2 is SQIVND (reference sequence). CDR3 protein: CASSIDRGETQYF. In DNA, the CDR3 is TGTGCCAGTAGTATTGATCGAGGGGAGACCCAGTACTTC.

In this sample, this clonotype turned up many times. The rearrangement joins TRBV5-4 to TRBJ2-5; weak D call: TRBD2 (6 bases). CDR1 SGHNT and CDR2 YYREEE come from the germline V gene (reference sequence). CDR3 length: 14 amino acids. V was pared by 4 bases and J by 2 bases, with 12 bases between. The CDR3 region is CASSAGTQQETQYF. Written as DNA, the CDR3 is TGTGCCAGCAGCGCCGGGACTCAACAAGAGACCCAGTACTTC.

As for this clonotype: A clone one base away is much larger, so this may be a read error. The missing conserved phenylalanine or tryptophan at the end of this CDR3 makes a read error likely. The chain recombines TRBV10-2 with TRBJ1-1, with D hard to call. Trimming took 2 bases from V and 4 from J, leaving 8 bases between them. Per germline, CDR1 WSHSY and CDR2 SAAADI. CDR3 length: 13 amino acids. CDR3 nucleotide sequence: TGCGCCAGCAGTGAGGGGGATGGCACTGAAGCTTTCATT. It yields the protein CASSEGDGTEAFI.

A note on this clonotype: The conserved final phenylalanine or tryptophan is absent from the CDR3, which likely points to a read error. This chain connects TRBV29-1 to TRBJ1-1; D might be TRBD1 (5 bases). The V end lost 7 bases, the J end lost 11 bases, and 17 bases lay between the germline ends. The CDR3 extends over 11 amino acids. Germline-derived CDR1 and CDR2 are SQVTM and ANQGSEA. The CDR3 nucleotides read TGCAGCGGGGAGACCGGGGGGAAGGCTTTCTCT. It codes for CSGETGGKAFS.

Concerning this clonotype itself: Germline and junction disagree at one end, which may indicate a read error. The chain has TRBV6-6 and TRBJ1-1; no firm D call. Germline V gene data show CDR1 as MNHNY and CDR2 as SVGAGI (reference sequence). The CDR3 is made up of 14 amino acids. CDR3 sequence (DNA): TGTGCCAGCGCCCTCGGGCAGGCCAACACTGAAACTTTCTTT. Translating it yields CASALGQANTETFF.

Comment on this clonotype: Likely a read error: the CDR3 ends without its conserved phenylalanine or tryptophan. V is TRBV14 and J is TRBJ2-6; D gene ambiguous. This CDR3 spans 16 amino acids. Germline V lookup: CDR1 SGHDN, CDR2 FVKESK. CDR3 bases: TGTGCCAGCACCCAAACACTACATCCCGGGGCCAACGTCCTGACTTAC. This sequence encodes CASTQTLHPGANVLTY.

This clonotype was detected only once. A read error may account for a junction end that differs from germline. V is TRBV11-2 and J is TRBJ2-1; D unclear. CDR3 length equals 13 residues. CDR1 is SGHAT and CDR2 is FQNNGV in the germline V gene. CDR3 in amino acids: CASGLDLLTEQFF. The CDR3 coding sequence is TGTGCCAGCGGCTTAGACCTCCTGACTGAGCAGTTCTTC.

For this clonotype: A clone one base away is much larger, so this may be a read error. This chain joins TRBV4-1 and TRBJ1-2, with 7 nucleotides matching TRBD1. This CDR3 spans 15 amino acids. Germline V gene sequence: CDR1 MGHRA, CDR2 YSYEKL. The chain's CDR3 is CASRQDGQGGYGYTF. CDR3 sequence (DNA): TGCGCCAGCCGCCAAGACGGGCAGGGGGGCTATGGCTACACCTTC.

J is TRBJ1-2 and V is TRBV28; 8 bases line up with TRBD1. The V segment lost 6 bases and the J segment 1 base; nucleotides outside the gene matches: 7. The germline gives CDR1 MDHEN, CDR2 SYDVKM. The CDR3 is made up of 15 amino acids. The CDR3 nucleotides are TGTGCCAGCAGGATCGACAGGGGCATTAACTATGGCTACACCTTC. Translation gives CASRIDRGINYGYTF.

As for this clonotype: The junction departs from germline at one end; a sequencing error may be responsible. This CDR3 is CASCFSQGDGGYTF. The CDR3 nucleotides read TGCGCCAGCTGCTTTTCACAGGGAGACGGTGGCTACACCTTC. This rearrangement joins TRBV11-1 to TRBJ1-2; tentative D call: TRBD1 (6 bases). Germline values: CDR1 SGHAT, CDR2 FQDESV (reference sequence). The CDR3 contains 14 residues.